This TCR beta chain originates from a study of OX40 agonist ivuxolimab in advanced cancers. Study overall: Among those enrolled, mean age was about 62 years (range about 23 to 85) and about 82% were male.

The method was immunoSEQ multiplex PCR; TCRdb's version includes in-frame clones alone and lacks a portion of them. Here the sample spans 45,000 to 65,000 clones, 80% to 90% being singletons. General study findings and limits: The specificity for antigen of the expanded peripheral T cells was not determined. Individuals who were partial responders at 0.1-3.0 mg/kg had clonal expansion that ranked among the lowest.

CDR1 PRHDT and CDR2 FYEKMQ come from the germline V gene (reference sequence). V shed 5 bases and J 5 bases; nucleotides not matched to a gene: 6. This CDR3 has 15 residues. As for this clone: Its cognate antigen is unknown.

This TCR was recovered from an adult with an advanced solid tumor such as melanoma, head and neck, liver or kidney cancer. The chain uses TRBV13 and TRBJ2-1; 10 positions match TRBD2. The sample consisted of CD4+ or CD8+ T cells sorted from blood, taken in a trial of the OX40 agonist ivuxolimab. The CDR3 sequence: CASSRPTSGDNEQFF. CDR3 nucleotide sequence: TGTGCCAGCAGCCGCCCAACTAGCGGGGACAATGAGCAGTTCTTC.